This TCR beta chain was observed in a study of T-cell reconstitution after alpha-beta-depleted transplantation in children. Researchers prepared the TCRbeta library using unique molecular identifiers, the study reports. One entry per CDR3 protein, called by TCRdb with MiXCR from the PCR reads. There are about 610,000 distinct CDR3 sequences in the sample; more than 9% occur only once, and less than 5% lies in the top ten. This clonotype was counted ten times or more. The CDR3 spans 16 residues. The V gene's germline CDR1 is LNHNV and CDR2 YYDKDF (reference sequence). Trimming removed 5 bases from V and 0 bases from J; junction bases left unmatched: 6.

The chain recombines TRBV15 with TRBJ2-1; 8 bases fit TRBD2. This clonotype originated in a human donor who donated a stem cell graft to a child with acute myeloid leukemia. This specimen consisted of PBMCs from the stem cell graft donor, obtained from the stem cell graft. The CDR3 loop reads CATSQGLVISYNEQFF. CDR3 DNA: TGTGCCACCAGCCAGGGACTAGTTATCTCCTACAATGAGCAGTTCTTC.